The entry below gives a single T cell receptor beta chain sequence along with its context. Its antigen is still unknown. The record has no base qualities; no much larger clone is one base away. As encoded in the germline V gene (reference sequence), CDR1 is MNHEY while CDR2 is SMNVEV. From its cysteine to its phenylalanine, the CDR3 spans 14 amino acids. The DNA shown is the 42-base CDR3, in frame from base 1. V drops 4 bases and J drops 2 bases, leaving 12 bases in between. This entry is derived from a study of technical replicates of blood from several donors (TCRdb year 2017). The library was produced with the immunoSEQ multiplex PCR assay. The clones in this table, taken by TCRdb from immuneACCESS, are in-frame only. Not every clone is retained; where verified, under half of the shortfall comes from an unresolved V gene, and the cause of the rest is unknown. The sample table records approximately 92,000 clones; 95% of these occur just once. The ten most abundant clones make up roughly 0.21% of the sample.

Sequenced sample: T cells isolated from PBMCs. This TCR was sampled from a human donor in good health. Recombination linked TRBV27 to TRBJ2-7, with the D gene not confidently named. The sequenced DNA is TGTGCCAGCAGTTCCCCGACTCACCCCTACGAGCAGTACTTC. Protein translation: CASSSPTHPYEQYF.